This passage covers 4 T cell receptor beta chains from one sample sequenced in a study of blood T cell repertoires in COVID-19 (dated by TCRdb to 2018 to 2021). The library was obtained by the immunoSEQ multiplex PCR assay. TCRdb obtained this table from immuneACCESS and retained in-frame rearrangements with V and J assigned. These tables miss some clones; where compared with another copy, unresolved V genes account for less than half of the shortfall, and the remainder is unexplained. In all, the sample holds roughly 410,000 clones, and 70% to 90% of those were seen once. The ten largest make up 2.3% of the sample. Material for sequencing was peripheral blood. The receptors here all came from a woman in her sixties with COVID-19, enrolled during active disease.

This chain links TRBV7-9 with TRBJ2-1; the D gene is possibly TRBD2 (6 bases). CDR1 is SEHNR, CDR2 FQNEAQ, per germline (reference sequence). Deletions cut 3 bases from V and 11 bases from J, with 11 bases between. The CDR3 totals 12 residues. CDR3 coding DNA: TGTGCCAGCAGCTTTGAGGACTACAAGCAGTTCTTC. Translating it yields CASSFEDYKQFF.

The chain employs TRBV5-6 and TRBJ2-7, with a weak D call TRBD1 (5 bases). Trimming took off 0 bases at V and 0 bases at J, with 7 bases between the two ends. This CDR3 is 14 amino acids long. In germline, CDR1 is SGHDT, CDR2 YYEEEE. DNA of the CDR3: TGTGCCAGCAGCTTGGACAGGAGCTCCTACGAGCAGTACTTC. This translates into CASSLDRSSYEQYF.

This clone is a singleton in its sample. The chain uses TRBV30 and TRBJ1-4; 9 bases align to TRBD1. The CDR3 length is 15 residues. Trimming took 4 bases from V and 6 from J; bases not matched to a gene: 9. The germline V gene encodes CDR1 GTSNPN and CDR2 SVGIG (reference sequence). CDR3 sequence reads: CAWTKRDRVYEKLFF. The CDR3 DNA sequence: TGTGCCTGGACTAAGCGGGACAGGGTTTATGAAAAACTGTTTTTT.

This clone appeared a single time. This CDR3 is CASSYSPRALYEQYF. In DNA, the CDR3 is TGTGCCAGCAGTTACTCTCCCAGGGCCCTTTACGAGCAGTACTTC. V and J are TRBV6-5 and TRBJ2-7, with a tentative D call TRBD1 (5 bases). The length of the CDR3 is 15 residues. The V and J ends lost 0 bases and 4 bases respectively, with 13 bases between them. Germline lookup yields CDR1 MNHEY and CDR2 SVGAGI.